This record looks at one T cell receptor (beta chain) sequence and its context. The sample comes from a study of blood T cell repertoires in COVID-19. Study-wide context: Samples representing acute and convalescent COVID-19 were sourced from the United States, Italy and Spain.

The table came from immunoSEQ multiplex PCR; TCRdb's copy has only in-frame clones and leaves some out. The data show about 68,000 clones, roughly 89% seen once. This CDR3 spans 13 amino acids. Germline V gene lookup returns CDR1 SGHDN and CDR2 FVKESK. Trimming cost V 1 base and J 10 bases, with 13 bases left between them. The chain uses TRBV14 and TRBJ1-1, with D maybe TRBD1 (5 bases). This sequence was found in a man between 25 and 39 years old with acute or convalescent COVID-19. What was sequenced was peripheral blood. DNA of the CDR3: TGTGCCAGCAGCCAAGGCCGACAGCGGGGAGCTTTCTTT. Protein sequence: CASSQGRQRGAFF.